The source of this TCR beta chain is a study of Graves' ophthalmopathy and Graves' hyperthyroidism. The overall study: Peripheral blood was obtained at first diagnosis, ahead of any treatment. General study points: In predicting ophthalmopathy progression, the model reached 70.59% sensitivity and roughly 75% specificity.

A follow-up of 18 months without ophthalmopathy meant that hyperthyroidism was stable. Patients with other autoimmune diseases, uncontrolled infections, pregnancy or lactation were excluded. CDR3 size: 16 residues. With 4 bases clipped from V and 1 base from J, the junction kept 7 bases outside the gene matches. The germline gives CDR1 SNHLY, CDR2 FYNNEI. In its sample, this clonotype was seen many times. The target antigen is unknown. RNA transcripts were the template, and TCR beta CDR3 regions were amplified from them. First-round RT-PCR with HTBI primers preceded a second-round multiplex PCR. TCRdb re-derived calls from the multiplex PCR reads in MiXCR, one entry per CDR3 protein. The sample has about 380,000 distinct CDR3 sequences, 15% seen once; the top ten hold approximately 7%.

The clonotype was recovered from a woman aged 18 to 35 with stable Graves' hyperthyroidism. This chain joins TRBV2 and TRBJ1-5; 7 bases match TRBD1. The sequenced sample consisted of peripheral blood. The chain's CDR3 is CASSGTGRRSNQPQHF. The CDR3 DNA sequence: TGTGCCAGCAGTGGGACAGGCCGGAGGAGCAATCAGCCCCAGCATTTT.